This TCR beta chain comes out of a study of CD8 T cells in ankylosing spondylitis. Points from the study as a whole: Significant enrichment of disease-linked clones was reported in matched ankylosing spondylitis synovial fluid. Blood from ankylosing spondylitis patients appeared to carry a characteristic roughly 8-variant TCR beta motif. Disease-linked clones had a CD8+ phenotype and relatively low frequency in peripheral blood.

Libraries of TCR beta came from quantitative 5'-RACE with molecular barcodes. MiXCR, run by TCRdb on the 5' RACE reads, gives a single entry per CDR3 protein. Among some 450,000 distinct CDR3 sequences listed, roughly a sixth were seen once. As regards this clonotype: Antigen: not known.

There are 13 residues in the CDR3. Per germline, CDR1 DFQATT and CDR2 SNEGSKA (reference sequence). The junction had 0 bases not matched to a gene; V was cut back by 3 bases and J by 5 bases. The receptor's source is a male donor with ankylosing spondylitis. Sequencing used blood, either unsorted or a sorted T cell fraction (not recorded which). The chain joins TRBV20-1 to TRBJ2-7; 14 bases match TRBD2. The CDR3 spells CSARTSGGDEQYF. In DNA form, the CDR3 reads TGCAGTGCTAGGACTAGCGGGGGGGACGAGCAGTACTTC.